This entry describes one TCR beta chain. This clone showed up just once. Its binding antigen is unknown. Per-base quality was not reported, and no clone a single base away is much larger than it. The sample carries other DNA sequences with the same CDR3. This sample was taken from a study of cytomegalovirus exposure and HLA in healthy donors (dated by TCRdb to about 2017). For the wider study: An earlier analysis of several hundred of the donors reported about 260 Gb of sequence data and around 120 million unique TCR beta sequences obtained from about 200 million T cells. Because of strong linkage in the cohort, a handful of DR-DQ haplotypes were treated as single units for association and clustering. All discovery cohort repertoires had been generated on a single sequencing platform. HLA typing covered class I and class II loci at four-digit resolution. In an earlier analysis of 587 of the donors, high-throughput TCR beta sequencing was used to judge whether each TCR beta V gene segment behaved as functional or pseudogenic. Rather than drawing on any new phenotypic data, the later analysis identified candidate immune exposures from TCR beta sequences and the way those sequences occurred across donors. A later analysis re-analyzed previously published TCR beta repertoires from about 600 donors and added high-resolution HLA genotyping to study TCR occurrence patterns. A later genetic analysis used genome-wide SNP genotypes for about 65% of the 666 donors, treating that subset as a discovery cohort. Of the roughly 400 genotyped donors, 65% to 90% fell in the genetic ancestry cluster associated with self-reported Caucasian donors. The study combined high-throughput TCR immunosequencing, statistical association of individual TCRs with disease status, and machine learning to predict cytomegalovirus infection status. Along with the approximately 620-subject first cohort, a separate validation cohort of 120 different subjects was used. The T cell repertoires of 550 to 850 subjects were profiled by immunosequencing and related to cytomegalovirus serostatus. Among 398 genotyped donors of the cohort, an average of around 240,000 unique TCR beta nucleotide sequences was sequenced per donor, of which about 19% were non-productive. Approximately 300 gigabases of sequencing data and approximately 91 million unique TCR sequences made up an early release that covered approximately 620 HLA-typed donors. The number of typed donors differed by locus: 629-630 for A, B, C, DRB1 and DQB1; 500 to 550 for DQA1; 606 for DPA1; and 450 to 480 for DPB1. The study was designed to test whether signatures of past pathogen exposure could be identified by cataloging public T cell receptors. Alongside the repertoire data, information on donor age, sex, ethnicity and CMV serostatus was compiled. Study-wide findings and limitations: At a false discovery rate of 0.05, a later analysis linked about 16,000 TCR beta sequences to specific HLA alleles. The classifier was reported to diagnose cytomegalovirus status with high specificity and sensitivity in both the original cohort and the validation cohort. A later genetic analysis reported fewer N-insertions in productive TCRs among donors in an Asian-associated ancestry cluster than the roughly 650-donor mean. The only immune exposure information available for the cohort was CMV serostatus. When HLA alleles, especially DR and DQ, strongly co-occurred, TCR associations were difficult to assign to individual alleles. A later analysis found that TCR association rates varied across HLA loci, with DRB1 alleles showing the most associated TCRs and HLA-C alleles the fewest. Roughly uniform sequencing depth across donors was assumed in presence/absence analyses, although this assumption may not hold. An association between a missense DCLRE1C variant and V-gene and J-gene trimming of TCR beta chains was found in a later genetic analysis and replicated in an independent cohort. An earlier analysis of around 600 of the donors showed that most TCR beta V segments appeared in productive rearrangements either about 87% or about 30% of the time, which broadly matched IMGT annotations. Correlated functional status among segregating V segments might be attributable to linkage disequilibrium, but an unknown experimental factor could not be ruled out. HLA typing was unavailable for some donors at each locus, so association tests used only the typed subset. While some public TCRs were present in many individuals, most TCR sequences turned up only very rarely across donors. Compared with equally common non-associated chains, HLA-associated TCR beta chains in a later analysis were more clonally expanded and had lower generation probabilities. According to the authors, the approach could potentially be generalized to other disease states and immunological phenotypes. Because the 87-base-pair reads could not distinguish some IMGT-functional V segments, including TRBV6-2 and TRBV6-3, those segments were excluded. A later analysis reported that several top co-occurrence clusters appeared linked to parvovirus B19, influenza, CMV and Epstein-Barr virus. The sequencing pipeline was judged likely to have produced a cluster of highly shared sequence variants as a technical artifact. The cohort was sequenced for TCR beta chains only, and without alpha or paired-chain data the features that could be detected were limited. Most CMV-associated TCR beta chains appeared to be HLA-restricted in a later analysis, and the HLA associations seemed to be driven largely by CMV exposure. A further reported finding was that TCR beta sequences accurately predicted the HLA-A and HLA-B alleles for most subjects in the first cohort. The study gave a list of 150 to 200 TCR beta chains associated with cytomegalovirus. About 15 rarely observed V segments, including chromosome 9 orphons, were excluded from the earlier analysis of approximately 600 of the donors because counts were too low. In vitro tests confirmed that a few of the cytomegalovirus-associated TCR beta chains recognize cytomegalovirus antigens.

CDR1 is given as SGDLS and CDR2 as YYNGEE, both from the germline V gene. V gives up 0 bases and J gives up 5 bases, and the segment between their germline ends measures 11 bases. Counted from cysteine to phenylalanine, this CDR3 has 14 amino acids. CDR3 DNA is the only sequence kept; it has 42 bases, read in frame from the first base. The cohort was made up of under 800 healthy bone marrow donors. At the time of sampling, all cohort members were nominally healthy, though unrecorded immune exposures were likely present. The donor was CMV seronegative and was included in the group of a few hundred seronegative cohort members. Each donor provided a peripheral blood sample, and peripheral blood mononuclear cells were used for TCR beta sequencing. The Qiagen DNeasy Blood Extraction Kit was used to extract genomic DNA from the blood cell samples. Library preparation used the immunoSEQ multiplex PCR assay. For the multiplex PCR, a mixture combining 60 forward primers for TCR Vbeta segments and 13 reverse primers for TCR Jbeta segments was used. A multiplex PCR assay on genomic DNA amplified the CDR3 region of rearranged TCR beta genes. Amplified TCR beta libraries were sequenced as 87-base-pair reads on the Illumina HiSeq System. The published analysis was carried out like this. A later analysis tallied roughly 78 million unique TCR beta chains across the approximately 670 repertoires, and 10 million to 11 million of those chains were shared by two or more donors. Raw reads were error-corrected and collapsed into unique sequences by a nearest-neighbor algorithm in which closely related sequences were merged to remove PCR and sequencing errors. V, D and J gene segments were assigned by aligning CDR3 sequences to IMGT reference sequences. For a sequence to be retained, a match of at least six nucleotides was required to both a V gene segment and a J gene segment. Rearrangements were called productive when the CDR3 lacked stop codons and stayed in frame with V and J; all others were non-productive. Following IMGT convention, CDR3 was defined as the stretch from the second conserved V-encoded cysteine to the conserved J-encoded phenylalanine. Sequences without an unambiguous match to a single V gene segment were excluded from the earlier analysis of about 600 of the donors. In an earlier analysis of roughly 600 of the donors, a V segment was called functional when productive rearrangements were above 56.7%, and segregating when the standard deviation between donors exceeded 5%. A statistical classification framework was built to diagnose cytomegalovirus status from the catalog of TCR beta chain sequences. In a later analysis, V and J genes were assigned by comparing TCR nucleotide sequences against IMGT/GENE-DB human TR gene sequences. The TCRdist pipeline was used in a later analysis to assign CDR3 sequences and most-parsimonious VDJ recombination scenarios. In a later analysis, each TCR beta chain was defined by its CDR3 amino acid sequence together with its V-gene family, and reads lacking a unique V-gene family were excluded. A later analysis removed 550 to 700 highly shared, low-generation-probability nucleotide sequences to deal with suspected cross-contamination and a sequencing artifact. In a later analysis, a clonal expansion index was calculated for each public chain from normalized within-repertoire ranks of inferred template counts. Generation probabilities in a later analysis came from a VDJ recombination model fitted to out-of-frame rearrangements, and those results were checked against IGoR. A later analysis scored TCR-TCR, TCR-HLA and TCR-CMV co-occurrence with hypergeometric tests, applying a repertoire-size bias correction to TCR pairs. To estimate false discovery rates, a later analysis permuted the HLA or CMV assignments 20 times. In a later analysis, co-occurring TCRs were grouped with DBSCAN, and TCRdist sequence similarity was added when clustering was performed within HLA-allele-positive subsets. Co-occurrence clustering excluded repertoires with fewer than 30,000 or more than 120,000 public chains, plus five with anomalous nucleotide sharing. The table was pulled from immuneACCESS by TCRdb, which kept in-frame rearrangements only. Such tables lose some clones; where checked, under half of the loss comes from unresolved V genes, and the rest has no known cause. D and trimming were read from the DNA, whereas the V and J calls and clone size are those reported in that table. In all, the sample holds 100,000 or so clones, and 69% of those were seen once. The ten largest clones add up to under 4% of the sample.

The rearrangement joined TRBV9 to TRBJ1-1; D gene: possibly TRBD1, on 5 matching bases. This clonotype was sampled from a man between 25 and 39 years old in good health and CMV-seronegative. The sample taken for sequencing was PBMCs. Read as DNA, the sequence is TGTGCCAGCAGCGTAGGGCAAGGGGATACTGAAGCTTTCTTT. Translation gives CASSVGQGDTEAFF.